The 10 T cell receptor beta chains given below trace back to one sample, sequenced in a study of blood T cells in healthy people across ages. A J-beta primer mix and a sample-barcoded 5' primer were used in a second PCR of about 7 to 11 cycles. TCRdb re-derived calls from the 5' RACE reads in MiXCR, one entry per CDR3 protein. This sample yields around 850,000 distinct CDR3 sequences, of which around 36% are seen a single time; 10% to 15% belongs to the top ten. Specimen: blood. The receptors were gathered from a man aged 18 to 29 in good health.

This clonotype was found a few times. J is TRBJ2-1 and V is TRBV20-1; TRBD2 agrees at 7 bases. Trimming cost V 6 bases and J 2 bases; bases outside gene matches: 10. Per germline, CDR1 DFQATT and CDR2 SNEGSKA (reference sequence). The CDR3 covers 15 residues. CDR3 nucleotide sequence: TGCAGTGCGCTACCGGGACTACCGGCCTACAATGAGCAGTTCTTC. It encodes CSALPGLPAYNEQFF.

The chain couples TRBV7-4 to TRBJ2-1; perhaps TRBD2 as D (5 bases). Germline V lookup: CDR1 SGHVT, CDR2 SQSDAQ. Trimming left V 8 bases short and J 2 bases short, with 13 bases between. The CDR3 is 14 amino acids. The chain's CDR3 is CASSSGNTYNEQFF. The CDR3, as DNA: TGTGCCAGCTCGTCGGGAAATACCTACAATGAGCAGTTCTTC.

There are many counts of this clonotype. The J gene is TRBJ2-7, the V gene TRBV27, with 8 bases aligning to TRBD1. Germline values: CDR1 MNHEY, CDR2 SMNVEV (reference sequence). The CDR3 spans 14 residues. The trim removed 6 bases at V and 3 bases at J, leaving 7 bases unmatched. CDR3 sequence reads: CASSFQGAFYEQYF. The CDR3 DNA reads as TGTGCCAGCAGCTTTCAGGGGGCTTTCTACGAGCAGTACTTC.

This clonotype has only a few counts. The chain is built from TRBV4-2 and TRBJ1-2; D is unresolved. Germline values: CDR1 LGHNA, CDR2 YNFKEQ. The CDR3 is made up of 13 amino acids. The V gene lost 1 base and the J gene lost 5 bases, with 8 bases spanning the gap. Written as DNA, the CDR3 is TGTGCCAGCAGCCAAGCAATGGATTATGGCTACACCTTC. This codes for CASSQAMDYGYTF.

This sequence joins TRBV7-2 and TRBJ2-5; 8 nucleotides align to TRBD2. V shed 1 base and J 4 bases; nucleotides not matched to a gene: 5. The CDR3 contains 15 residues. Germline CDR1 SGHTA, CDR2 FQGNSA. Here the CDR3 reads CASSLESGGSETQYF. The CDR3 DNA reads TGTGCCAGCAGCTTAGAAAGCGGGGGCTCAGAGACCCAGTACTTC.

This clonotype was observed a few times. The rearrangement links TRBV9 to TRBJ2-5; the D is unclear. This CDR3 is built from 13 residues. Germline loops: CDR1 SGDLS, CDR2 YYNGEE. The V end was cut by 1 base, the J end by 3 bases, with 7 bases between. DNA of the CDR3: TGTGCCAGCAGCGTATCCTCGGAAGAGACCCAGTACTTC. This translates into CASSVSSEETQYF.

This clonotype came up many times. The V call is TRBV20-1, the J call TRBJ2-7; 7 nucleotides agree with TRBD2. J lost 2 bases, V lost 6 bases, and 13 bases had no gene match. The germline V gene has CDR1 DFQATT and CDR2 SNEGSKA (reference sequence). CDR3 length: 15 residues. In DNA form, the CDR3 reads TGCAGTGCCCCAAATGGGGCTAGCGGAACCTACGAGCAGTACTTC. Protein product: CSAPNGASGTYEQYF.

This clonotype occurred a few times. The chain combines TRBV6-5 with TRBJ2-5; 12 nucleotides line up with TRBD2. CDR1 and CDR2 (germline): MNHEY, SVGAGI. There are 18 residues in the CDR3. The V gene end was trimmed by 6 bases and the J gene end by 11 bases; junction bases not matched to a gene: 22. The CDR3 here is CASSLLAGGHLGYNEQYF. The CDR3 DNA follows: TGTGCCAGCAGCTTACTAGCGGGGGGCCATTTGGGGTACAATGAGCAGTACTTC.

This clonotype was picked up a small number of times. The rearrangement links TRBV4-2 to TRBJ2-2; tentatively, D is TRBD1 or TRBD2 (5 bases each). Trimming pared 0 bases from V and 4 bases from J, leaving 12 bases between. From germline, CDR1 is LGHNA and CDR2 YNFKEQ. The CDR3 totals 16 residues. CDR3 nucleotides: TGTGCCAGCAGCCAAGATGGGGCAGGGACCACCGGGGAGCTGTTTTTT. Amino acids: CASSQDGAGTTGELFF.

The chain couples TRBV27 to TRBJ2-1; unclear D gene. V lost 0 bases to trimming and J lost 0 bases, with 9 bases between them. Germline V lookup: CDR1 MNHEY, CDR2 SMNVEV (reference sequence). This CDR3 has 16 amino acids. CDR3 region: CASSLSGSDSYNEQFF. As DNA, the CDR3 is TGTGCCAGCAGTTTATCGGGTTCGGACTCCTACAATGAGCAGTTCTTC.